Listed below are T cell receptor beta chains from one sample, sequenced in a study of identical twins. From the 5' RACE reads, TCRdb called clonotypes with MiXCR, one entry per CDR3 protein. This table has approximately 220,000 distinct CDR3 sequences, 7.5% appearing once. The same sample was also used in a study of yellow fever vaccine responses in identical twins.

Input material: memory (CD45RO+) T cells sorted from blood. Source of these receptors: a woman between 18 and 29 years old in good health. Both conserved end residues are part of each CDR3. The D gene is left open where the match is weak. Clone size, where shown, is once, few, many, or a class for clones that have expanded.

cdr3_nt | cdr3_aa | j_call | d_call | v_call | clone_size
TGCAGTGCTAGTAACAGCAATCAGCCCCAGCATTTT | CSASNSNQPQHF | TRBJ1-5 | . | TRBV20-1 | few
TGTGCCAGCAGCCCGACCTTAAATGGGTTATCCTACACCGGGGAGCTGTTTTTT | CASSPTLNGLSYTGELFF | TRBJ2-2 | . | TRBV3-1 | few
TGTGCCAGCAGTCCCTCAGACAGGCGGGGTAATTCACCCCTCCACTTT | CASSPSDRRGNSPLHF | TRBJ1-6 | . | TRBV5-6 | few
TGCAGCGTTGCCCCGACAGGCTCGGGAGAGCAGTACTTC | CSVAPTGSGEQYF | TRBJ2-7 | . | TRBV29-1 | many
TGTGCCAGCAGTCCAATAGCGGGCCCCGCGGCAGATACGCAGTATTTT | CASSPIAGPAADTQYF | TRBJ2-3 | TRBD2 | TRBV6-1 | few
TGTGCCAGCAGTTACTCTACGGGAGTCTCCTACAATGAGCAGTTCTTC | CASSYSTGVSYNEQFF | TRBJ2-1 | . | TRBV6-5 | .
TGTGCCAGCAGCTACCGGGACAGCGTCAATGAGCAGTTCTTC | CASSYRDSVNEQFF | TRBJ2-1 | TRBD1 | TRBV13 | few
TGTGCCAGCAGCTTAGGAGCTTCCCTGGGAGAAAAACTGTTTTTT | CASSLGASLGEKLFF | TRBJ1-4 | . | TRBV7-9 | few
TGTGCTAGCAGCTTAGCGCAAGGGCCCCATTACGAGCAGTACTTC | CASSLAQGPHYEQYF | TRBJ2-7 | . | TRBV7-7 | .
TGTGCCATCAATGGGGGAGGGGGACGCAATGAGCAGTTCTTC | CAINGGGGRNEQFF | TRBJ2-1 | . | TRBV10-3 | few
TGTGCCAGCAGCTTACTGGGGGCGGACTCCTACAATGAGCAGTTCTTC | CASSLLGADSYNEQFF | TRBJ2-1 | . | TRBV11-2 | .
TGTGCCAGCAGTTTACTTACGGCGGGTTTCACAGATACGCAGTATTTT | CASSLLTAGFTDTQYF | TRBJ2-3 | . | TRBV12-3/TRBV12-4 | many
TGTGCCAGCTCTCAACGCGGGACAGCGACTTCGAGTGAGCAGTTCTTC | CASSQRGTATSSEQFF | TRBJ2-1 | . | TRBV18 | .
TGTGCCAGCAGTTTACTCTCCCACTACGAGCAGTACTTC | CASSLLSHYEQYF | TRBJ2-7 | . | TRBV28 | .
TGTGCCAGCAGTCCCTTAGGGCAGCCCCAGCATTTT | CASSPLGQPQHF | TRBJ1-5 | . | TRBV27 | many
TGTGCCAGTAGTCCGTGGACTGGTACTGAAGCTTTCTTT | CASSPWTGTEAFF | TRBJ1-1 | . | TRBV19 | many
TGTGCCAGCAGTTACCGGCAGGGATCAGCCCAGCATTTT | CASSYRQGSAQHF | TRBJ1-5 | . | TRBV6-5 | .
TGTGCCAGCAGCGACCGCCGGGGCACAGATACGCAGTATTTT | CASSDRRGTDTQYF | TRBJ2-3 | . | TRBV2 | .
TGTGCCAGCAGTTACCCCCCCGACGGCGTCTATGGCTACACCTTC | CASSYPPDGVYGYTF | TRBJ1-2 | . | TRBV6-5 | .
TGCAGCGTGACCGGGACTAGCGGCTACGAGCAGTACTTC | CSVTGTSGYEQYF | TRBJ2-7 | TRBD2 | TRBV29-1 | many
TGTGCCAGCAGACCAAGTCCCGCTGGGGACACCATATATTTT | CASRPSPAGDTIYF | TRBJ1-3 | . | TRBV27 | few
TGTGCCAGCAGACTCACTAGCGGATACACCGGGGAGCTGTTTTTT | CASRLTSGYTGELFF | TRBJ2-2 | TRBD2 | TRBV11-1 | few
TGTGCCAGCAGCCGAGCTCGAGAGGGGGAGCAGTACTTC | CASSRAREGEQYF | TRBJ2-7 | . | TRBV6-2/TRBV6-3 | .
TGTGCCAGCAGCCAATGGCAGGGGACTAGCCTCAATGAGCAGTTCTTC | CASSQWQGTSLNEQFF | TRBJ2-1 | TRBD2 | TRBV7-9 | few
TGTGCCTCACAGGCCTATAATTCACCCCTCCACTTT | CASQAYNSPLHF | TRBJ1-6 | . | TRBV12-3/TRBV12-4 | .
TGTGCCAGGAGTTCGGTTGGGCAGTACTTC | CARSSVGQYF | TRBJ2-7 | . | TRBV27 | .
TGTGCCAGCAGTCGGGACGCCTTACGTGAGCAGTTCTTC | CASSRDALREQFF | TRBJ2-1 | . | TRBV5-5 | .
TGTGCCAGCAGCAAAGAATTTCCTAGCGGGGAGGGGGAGACCCAGTACTTC | CASSKEFPSGEGETQYF | TRBJ2-5 | . | TRBV21-1 | few
TGTGCCAGCAGCCGAGGACAGAGGCTTCGGGCGGGGACTCTCACAGATACGCAGTATTTT | CASSRGQRLRAGTLTDTQYF | TRBJ2-3 | . | TRBV11-2 | .
TGTGCCAGCAGTGTCCGTCTAGCGGAAACACAAGAGACCCAGTACTTC | CASSVRLAETQETQYF | TRBJ2-5 | TRBD2 | TRBV2 | few
TGTGCCAGCAGCGGGTTAGCGGGTCGGACGGAGACCCAGTACTTC | CASSGLAGRTETQYF | TRBJ2-5 | TRBD2 | TRBV9 | .
TGTGCCACCCGCCGGGACAGGGGGCCCTACGAGCAGTACTTC | CATRRDRGPYEQYF | TRBJ2-7 | TRBD1 | TRBV27 | .
TGCAGTGCCCAGGACAGGATTTTCCAAGAGACCCAGTACTTC | CSAQDRIFQETQYF | TRBJ2-5 | TRBD1 | TRBV20-1 | few
TGTGCCAGCAGAACGGGTAGCGGGGGGGTGAACACCGGGGAGCTGTTTTTT | CASRTGSGGVNTGELFF | TRBJ2-2 | TRBD2 | TRBV7-2 | many
TGTGCCAGCAGTGATTCTGGACTAGGCTACAATGAGCAGTTCTTC | CASSDSGLGYNEQFF | TRBJ2-1 | TRBD2 | TRBV6-4 | many
TGCGCCAGCAGCCAGACAATCAGGGGCGAGCAGTACTTC | CASSQTIRGEQYF | TRBJ2-7 | . | TRBV4-3 | .
TGTGCCAGCAGACAGGGAAGTGGGGCCAACGTCCTGACTTTC | CASRQGSGANVLTF | TRBJ2-6 | . | TRBV3-1 | many
TGTGCCAGCAGCTTACATACAGGGAGGACTAATGAAAAACTGTTTTTT | CASSLHTGRTNEKLFF | TRBJ1-4 | . | TRBV7-2 | once
TGTGCCAGCAAAGGACAGGGCAGCTCCTACAATGAGCAGTTCTTC | CASKGQGSSYNEQFF | TRBJ2-1 | TRBD1 | TRBV6-1 | many
TGTGCCAGCAGACCTCGGTTGGACGGAACCTCTGGAAACACCATATATTTT | CASRPRLDGTSGNTIYF | TRBJ1-3 | . | TRBV12-3/TRBV12-4 | many
TGCAGTGCCATACCCGGATGGACAGGGTACGGCACAGATACGCAGTATTTT | CSAIPGWTGYGTDTQYF | TRBJ2-3 | TRBD1 | TRBV20-1 | .
TGTGCCAGCAGCTACCACGAGACCCAGTACTTC | CASSYHETQYF | TRBJ2-5 | . | TRBV5-5 | few
TGCGCCAGCAGATGGGACAGCTCTGGAAACACCATATATTTT | CASRWDSSGNTIYF | TRBJ1-3 | TRBD1 | TRBV5-1 | many
TGTGCCAGCAGCTTCTTGGTCAGAGGCGTCGGGGAGCTGTTTTTT | CASSFLVRGVGELFF | TRBJ2-2 | . | TRBV11-2 | many